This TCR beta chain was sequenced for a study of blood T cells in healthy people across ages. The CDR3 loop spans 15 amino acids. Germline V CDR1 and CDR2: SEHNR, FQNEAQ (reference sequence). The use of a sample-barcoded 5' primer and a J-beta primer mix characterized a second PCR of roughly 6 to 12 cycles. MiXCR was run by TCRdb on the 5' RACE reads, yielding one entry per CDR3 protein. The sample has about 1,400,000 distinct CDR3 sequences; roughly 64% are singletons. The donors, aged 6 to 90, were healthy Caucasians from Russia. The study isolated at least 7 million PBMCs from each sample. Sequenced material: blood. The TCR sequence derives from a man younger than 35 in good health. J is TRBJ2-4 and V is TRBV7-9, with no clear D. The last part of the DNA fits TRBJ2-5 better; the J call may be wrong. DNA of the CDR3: TGTGCCAGCAGCTTATACTTGGTAGCAGAAGAGACCCAGTACTTC. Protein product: CASSLYLVAEETQYF.